A single sample gave rise to the 2 T cell receptor beta chains below, sequenced in a study of cytomegalovirus exposure and HLA in healthy donors. The PCR contained 60 Vbeta and 13 Jbeta primers. Repertoires were generated with immunoSEQ multiplex PCR, while TCRdb's copy carries only in-frame clones and drops some. The sample includes 150,000 or so clones, almost 85% seen only once; the top ten take 1.4% to 1.5%. The specimen sequenced was PBMCs. The receptor source for this set is a man aged 25-45 years in good health and CMV-seropositive.

This rearrangement joins TRBV2 to TRBJ1-3, with 9 positions matching TRBD1. Looked up from germline, CDR1 is SNHLY and CDR2 is FYNNEI. After removal of 5 bases from V and 3 bases from J, the junction contained 5 bases not matched to a gene. CDR3 length equals 15 residues. DNA for the CDR3: TGTGCCAGCAGTTGGGACAGGGCAGGTGGAAACACCATATATTTT. It yields the protein CASSWDRAGGNTIYF. Complete variable domain (other parts from reference TRBV2 and TRBJ1-3): EPEVTQTPSHQVTQMGQEVILRCVPISNHLYFYWYRQILGQKVEFLVSFYNNEISEKSEIFDDQFSVERPDGSNFTLKIRSTKLEDSAMYFCASSWDRAGGNTIYFGEGSWLTVV.

This clone came up a few times. The chain employs TRBV7-8 and TRBJ2-5; TRBD1 might be the D (6 bases). The CDR3 runs to 16 residues. Germline CDR1 is SGHVS and CDR2 is FQNEAQ. With 5 bases removed from V and 5 bases from J, the gap between germline ends came to 21 bases. The CDR3 nucleotides are TGTGCCAGCAGCCCCCAGGGACACCGGGACGGGGAGACCCAGTACTTC. It encodes CASSPQGHRDGETQYF.